What follows is one TCR beta chain and its context. The antigen is undetermined. V dropped 4 bases and J dropped 5; count of bases not matched to a gene: 9. The CDR3 sequence is 15 residues long. Per germline, CDR1 SGHNT and CDR2 YYREEE (reference sequence). The record originates from a study of T cell responses to AZD1222 COVID-19 vaccine. Points from the study as a whole: The donor cohort was predominantly white British with a female majority, and clonal diversity may have been underestimated.

Sequenced by immunoSEQ multiplex PCR; TCRdb stores in-frame clones only, minus some. The data show roughly 140,000 clones, approximately 87% seen once. The chain employs TRBV5-4 and TRBJ2-3; TRBD1 matches at 8 bases. This receptor was identified in an adult who received the AZD1222 COVID-19 vaccine. Source: peripheral blood, taken 28 days after the second AZD1222 dose. In nucleotides, the CDR3 is TGTGCCAGCAGCCGGACGGGACAGGAACAAGATACGCAGTATTTT. It is translated as CASSRTGQEQDTQYF.